The 15 T cell receptor beta chains below all came from one sample that was sequenced in a study of graft-versus-host responses after intestinal transplantation. Only in-frame clones appear in the TCRdb table, and some are missing; sequencing was by immunoSEQ multiplex PCR. The sample carries some 41,000 clones, 75% to 95% recorded once. The sequencing used PBMCs, collected 300 to 320 days after intestinal transplant. All receptors come from a human patient who received an intestinal transplant, so some T cells may come from the graft donor.

V and J are TRBV23-1 and TRBJ2-5; 8 bases fit TRBD2. The DNA matches TRBJ2-7 better at its end, which makes the J call doubtful. TRBV23-1 is placed among ORFs of uncertain function. This CDR3 is built from 17 residues. In DNA, the CDR3 is TGCGCCAGCAGTCAAGTAACCGGACTAGCCCCTAGGTACGAGCAGTACTTC. It specifies CASSQVTGLAPRYEQYF.

The chain recombines TRBV2 with TRBJ2-1; D uncertain. The V gene lost 4 bases and the J gene lost 5 bases, with 9 bases spanning the gap. Germline V gives CDR1 SNHLY, CDR2 FYNNEI. There are 13 residues in the CDR3. The CDR3 sequence: CASSVGRNNEQFF. The CDR3 region has the DNA TGTGCCAGCAGTGTTGGCCGAAACAATGAGCAGTTCTTC.

The CDR3 sequence: CARYRRQGDGYTF. CDR3 in DNA: TGTGCCAGATACCGGCGACAGGGGGATGGCTACACCTTC. The gene calls are TRBV2 and TRBJ1-2; 9 nucleotides line up with TRBD1. The J segment lost 6 bases and the V segment lost 9 bases, leaving 8 bases of the junction unmatched. The CDR3 is 13 amino acids. Germline loops: CDR1 SNHLY, CDR2 FYNNEI.

This chain links TRBV6-5 with TRBJ2-4; D may be TRBD2 (5 bases). With 6 bases removed from V and 1 base from J, the gap between germline ends came to 13 bases. Germline V gene data show CDR1 as MNHEY and CDR2 as SVGAGI. CDR3 length: 15 amino acids. This CDR3 is CASSKSGEAKNIQYF. The CDR3 DNA reads as TGTGCCAGCAGCAAGAGCGGAGAGGCCAAAAACATTCAGTACTTC.

The genes are TRBV6-5 and TRBJ1-1; 8 bases fit TRBD1. Germline V gene lookup returns CDR1 MNHEY and CDR2 SVGAGI. CDR3 size: 13 residues. V was pared by 6 bases and J by 5 bases, with 5 bases of the junction left unmatched. In DNA form, the CDR3 reads TGTGCCAGCAGCCAGGACAGGGCTACTGAAGCTTTCTTT. Protein sequence: CASSQDRATEAFF.

The chain employs TRBV2 and TRBJ1-5, with D tentatively TRBD1 (6 bases). V was trimmed by 5 bases and J by 3 bases, leaving 17 bases between them. Germline assignment: CDR1 SNHLY and CDR2 FYNNEI. The CDR3 contains 16 residues. CDR3 in amino acids: CASSQSRGAHNQPQHF. The CDR3 DNA reads as TGTGCCAGCAGTCAAAGTAGGGGGGCCCACAATCAGCCCCAGCATTTT.

This clone turned up a few times. The chain uses TRBV6-5 and TRBJ1-1; 8 bases are a match to TRBD1. In germline, CDR1 is MNHEY, CDR2 SVGAGI. The CDR3 covers 14 residues. Trimming took 7 bases from V and 4 from J; bases not matched to a gene: 8. The CDR3 sequence: CASNLQGEGTEAFF. CDR3 coding DNA: TGTGCCAGCAATTTACAGGGGGAAGGCACTGAAGCTTTCTTT.

The J gene is TRBJ2-3, the V gene TRBV9, with TRBD2 matching over 9 bases. The CDR3 sequence is 13 residues long. Germline-derived CDR1 and CDR2 are SGDLS and YYNGEE. V was pared by 0 bases and J by 8 bases, with 1 base of the junction left unmatched. The CDR3 region is CASSVGSGGTQYF. CDR3 DNA sequence: TGTGCCAGCAGCGTAGGTAGCGGGGGTACGCAGTATTTT.

The rearrangement links TRBV11-2 to TRBJ2-6; D not certain. Germline CDR1 reads SGHAT; CDR2 reads FQNNGV. V lost 5 bases, J lost 9 bases, and 2 bases lay in between. The CDR3 totals 10 residues. The CDR3 DNA is TGTGCCAGCAGCCACAACGTCCTGACTTTC. It yields the protein CASSHNVLTF.

The chain joins TRBV9 to TRBJ2-5, with 9 bases matching TRBD2. The J segment lost 4 bases and the V segment lost 2 bases, leaving 9 bases of the junction unmatched. Germline CDR1 SGDLS, CDR2 YYNGEE. CDR3 length: 16 amino acids. DNA for the CDR3: TGTGCCAGCAGCGTGGATGCGGGAGGGCAGGGAGAGACCCAGTACTTC. Protein: CASSVDAGGQGETQYF. The whole variable domain, filled in from reference TRBV9 and TRBJ2-5, reads DSGVTQTPKHLITATGQRVTLRCSPRSGDLSVYWYQQSLDQGLQFLIQYYNGEERAKGNILERFSAQQFPDLHSELNLSSLELGDSALYFCASSVDAGGQGETQYFGPGTRLLVL.

The chain has TRBV9 and TRBJ2-7, with 7 bases fitting TRBD1. Germline loops: CDR1 SGDLS, CDR2 YYNGEE. This CDR3 is built from 15 residues. V lost 0 bases, J lost 3 bases, and 6 bases stayed unmatched. CDR3 bases: TGTGCCAGCAGCGTAGCGGAAGGGGGCGACTACGAGCAGTACTTC. Protein sequence: CASSVAEGGDYEQYF. Variable domain in full (rest from reference TRBV9 and TRBJ2-7): DSGVTQTPKHLITATGQRVTLRCSPRSGDLSVYWYQQSLDQGLQFLIQYYNGEERAKGNILERFSAQQFPDLHSELNLSSLELGDSALYFCASSVAEGGDYEQYFGPGTRLTVT.

The chain recombines TRBV6-5 with TRBJ2-7; a possible D gene is TRBD2 (5 bases). V lost 2 bases and J 2 bases, leaving 10 bases between the germline ends. The CDR3 has 14 amino acids. Germline V gene lookup returns CDR1 MNHEY and CDR2 SVGAGI. The CDR3 nucleotides read TGTGCCAGCAGTTACCGGGGAACGACCTACGAGCAGTACTTC. Translating gives CASSYRGTTYEQYF.

A few counts support this clone. The J gene is TRBJ2-7, the V gene TRBV6-7; 7 nucleotides match TRBD1. TRBV6-7 is treated as an ORF (open reading frame) with a function not yet certain. This CDR3 has 15 amino acids. The ends lost 4 bases at V and 6 bases at J; junction bases unmatched: 12. This chain's CDR3 is CASSLQGTQGGEQYF. The CDR3, as DNA: TGTGCCAGCAGTTTACAGGGGACCCAGGGCGGCGAGCAGTACTTC.

The gene calls are TRBV4-3 and TRBJ1-2, with 7 bases identical to TRBD1. With V trimmed by 0 bases and J by 6 bases, 7 bases remained unmatched. The CDR3 loop spans 15 amino acids. CDR1 is LGHNA, CDR2 YSLEER, per germline. The CDR3, as DNA: TGCGCCAGCAGCCAAGACTACAGGGGAAGGGATGGCTACACCTTC. Protein: CASSQDYRGRDGYTF.

The chain links TRBV4-2 to TRBJ2-3, with a weak D call TRBD1 (5 bases). The germline V gene has CDR1 LGHNA and CDR2 YNFKEQ. V was pared by 1 base and J by 4 bases, with 15 bases between. This CDR3 is 16 amino acids long. The CDR3 is CASSQATRAVSDTQYF. The CDR3, as DNA: TGTGCCAGCAGCCAAGCCACCAGGGCAGTTTCAGATACGCAGTATTTT.